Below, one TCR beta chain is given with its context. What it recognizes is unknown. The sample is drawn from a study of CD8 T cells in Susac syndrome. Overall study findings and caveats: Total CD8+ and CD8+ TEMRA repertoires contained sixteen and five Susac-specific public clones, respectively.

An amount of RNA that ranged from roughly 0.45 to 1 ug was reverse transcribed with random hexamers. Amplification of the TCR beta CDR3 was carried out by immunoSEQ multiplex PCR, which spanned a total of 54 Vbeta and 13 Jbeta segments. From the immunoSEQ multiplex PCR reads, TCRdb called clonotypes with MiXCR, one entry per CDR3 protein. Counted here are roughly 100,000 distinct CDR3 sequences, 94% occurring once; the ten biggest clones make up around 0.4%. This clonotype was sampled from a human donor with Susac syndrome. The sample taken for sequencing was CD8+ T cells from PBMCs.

CDR3 coding DNA: TGTGCCAGCAGCGCGGGGGGGGACCCGAACACTGAAGCTTTCTTT. Protein sequence: CASSAGGDPNTEAFF. This chain links TRBV9 with TRBJ1-1; TRBD1 might be the D (5 bases). V gave up 3 bases and J gave up 1 base, with 13 bases separating them. Per the germline V gene, CDR1 is SGDLS and CDR2 is YYNGEE. The CDR3 covers 15 residues. The complete variable domain, with remaining parts taken from reference TRBV9 and TRBJ1-1, reads DSGVTQTPKHLITATGQRVTLRCSPRSGDLSVYWYQQSLDQGLQFLIQYYNGEERAKGNILERFSAQQFPDLHSELNLSSLELGDSALYFCASSAGGDPNTEAFFGQGTRLTVV.